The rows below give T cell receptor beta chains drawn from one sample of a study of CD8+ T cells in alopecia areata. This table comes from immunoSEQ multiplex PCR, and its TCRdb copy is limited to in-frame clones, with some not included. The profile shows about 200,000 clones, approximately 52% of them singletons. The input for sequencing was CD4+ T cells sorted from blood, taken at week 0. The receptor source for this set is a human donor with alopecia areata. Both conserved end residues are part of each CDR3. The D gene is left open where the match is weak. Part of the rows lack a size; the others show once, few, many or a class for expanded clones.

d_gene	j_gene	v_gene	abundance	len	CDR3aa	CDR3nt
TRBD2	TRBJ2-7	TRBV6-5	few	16	CASSYDLTSGSYEQYF	TGTGCCAGCAGTTACGATCTGACTAGCGGGAGTTACGAGCAGTACTTC
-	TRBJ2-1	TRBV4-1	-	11	CASSQAREQFF	TGCGCCAGCAGCCAAGCGCGGGAGCAGTTCTTC
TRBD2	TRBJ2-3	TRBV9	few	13	CASRGGGTDTQYF	TGTGCCAGCAGGGGAGGGGGCACAGATACGCAGTATTTT
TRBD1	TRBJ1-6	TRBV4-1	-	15	CASSQDTGGGSPLHF	TGCGCCAGCAGCCAAGATACAGGGGGAGGCTCACCCCTCCACTTT
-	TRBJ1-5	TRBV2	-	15	CASSLRQIGSQPQHF	TGTGCCAGCAGTCTTAGACAGATCGGGAGTCAGCCCCAGCATTTT
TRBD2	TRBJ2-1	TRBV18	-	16	CASSLLSGSSYNEQFF	TGTGCCAGCTCACTTTTAAGCGGGAGTTCCTACAATGAGCAGTTCTTC
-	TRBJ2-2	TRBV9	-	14	CASSVGPNTGELFF	TGTGCCAGCAGCGTAGGGCCGAACACCGGGGAGCTGTTTTTT
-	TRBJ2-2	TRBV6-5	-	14	CASSYARDTGELFF	TGTGCCAGCAGTTACGCTAGAGACACCGGGGAGCTGTTTTTT
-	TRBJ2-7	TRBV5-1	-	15	CASSSVPGTHHEQYF	TGCGCCAGCAGCTCTGTCCCAGGGACCCACCACGAGCAGTACTTC
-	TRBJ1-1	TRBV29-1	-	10	CSARNTEAFF	TGCAGCGCCCGTAACACTGAAGCTTTCTTT
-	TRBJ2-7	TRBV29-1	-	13	CSVEVQGRNEQYF	TGCAGCGTTGAAGTCCAGGGTCGAAACGAGCAGTACTTC
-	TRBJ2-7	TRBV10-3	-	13	CAISVKVSYEQYF	TGTGCCATCAGTGTCAAGGTCTCCTACGAGCAGTACTTC
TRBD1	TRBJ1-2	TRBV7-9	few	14	CASSSTGGKKGYTF	TGTGCCAGCAGCTCGACAGGGGGCAAGAAGGGCTACACCTTC
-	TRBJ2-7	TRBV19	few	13	CASSPLGYYEQYF	TGTGCCAGTAGTCCCCTCGGATACTACGAGCAGTACTTC
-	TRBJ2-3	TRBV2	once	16	CASSREKTLRADTQYF	TGTGCCAGCAGTAGGGAGAAAACCCTAAGGGCAGATACGCAGTATTTT
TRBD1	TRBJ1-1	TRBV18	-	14	CASSPGQGHTEAFF	TGTGCCAGCTCACCGGGACAGGGACACACTGAAGCTTTCTTT
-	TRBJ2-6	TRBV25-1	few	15	CASSLGGSGANVLTF	TGTGCCAGCAGTCTTGGGGGGAGTGGGGCCAACGTCCTGACTTTC
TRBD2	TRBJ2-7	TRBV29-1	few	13	CSVVAGPSYEQYF	TGCAGCGTTGTAGCGGGACCCTCCTACGAGCAGTACTTC
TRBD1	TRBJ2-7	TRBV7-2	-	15	CASSLATGGSYEQYF	TGTGCCAGCAGCTTAGCCACAGGGGGCTCCTACGAGCAGTACTTC
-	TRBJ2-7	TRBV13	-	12	CASSLNPYEQYF	TGTGCCAGCAGCTTAAATCCCTACGAGCAGTACTTC
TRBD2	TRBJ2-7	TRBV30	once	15	CAWSSSGRPSYEQYF	TGTGCCTGGAGCAGCAGCGGGAGGCCTTCCTACGAGCAGTACTTC
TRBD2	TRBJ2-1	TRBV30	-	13	CAWSAREGERQFF	TGTGCCTGGAGTGCACGGGAGGGGGAGCGGCAGTTCTTC
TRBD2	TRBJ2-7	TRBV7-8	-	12	CASSTNRGGQYF	TGTGCCAGCAGCACAAATCGCGGGGGGCAGTACTTC
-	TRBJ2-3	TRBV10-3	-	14	CATTVRVGTDTQYF	TGTGCCACCACCGTACGGGTAGGGACAGATACGCAGTATTTT
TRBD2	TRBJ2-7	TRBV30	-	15	CAWRPRLAGEYEQYF	TGTGCCTGGAGGCCCCGACTAGCGGGAGAATACGAGCAGTACTTC
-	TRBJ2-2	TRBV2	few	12	CASSDLTGELFF	TGTGCCAGCAGTGACCTCACCGGGGAGCTGTTTTTT
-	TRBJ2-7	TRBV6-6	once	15	CASSYRGTDPYEQYF	TGTGCCAGCAGTTACCGCGGGACCGACCCCTACGAGCAGTACTTC
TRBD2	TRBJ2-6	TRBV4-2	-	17	CASSQDGTSTGANVLTF	TGTGCCAGCAGCCAAGATGGGACTAGTACCGGGGCCAACGTCCTGACTTTC
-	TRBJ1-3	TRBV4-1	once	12	CASSQVGNTIYF	TGCGCCAGCAGCCAAGTTGGAAACACCATATATTTT
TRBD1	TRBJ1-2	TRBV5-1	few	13	CASSLTGEDGYTF	TGCGCCAGCAGCTTGACAGGGGAGGATGGCTACACCTTC
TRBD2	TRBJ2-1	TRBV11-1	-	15	CASSSRLAGNNEQFF	TGTGCCAGCAGTTCTAGACTAGCGGGTAACAATGAGCAGTTCTTC
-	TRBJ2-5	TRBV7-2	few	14	CASSLGGSQETQYF	TGTGCCAGCAGCTTAGGCGGGTCCCAAGAGACCCAGTACTTC
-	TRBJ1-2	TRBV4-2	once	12	CASREGNYGYTF	TGTGCCAGCCGCGAGGGTAACTATGGCTACACCTTC
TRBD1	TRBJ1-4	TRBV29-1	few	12	CSVGDREAKLFF	TGCAGCGTTGGGGACAGGGAGGCCAAACTGTTTTTT
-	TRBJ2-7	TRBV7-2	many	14	CASSLVGDRAEQYF	TGTGCCAGCAGCTTAGTAGGGGACCGGGCAGAGCAGTACTTC
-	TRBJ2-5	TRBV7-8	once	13	CASSPSPVETQYF	TGTGCCAGCAGCCCGTCCCCGGTGGAGACCCAGTACTTC
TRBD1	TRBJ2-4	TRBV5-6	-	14	CASSSSSTGGIQYF	TGTGCCAGCAGCTCTTCAAGCACAGGGGGAATTCAGTACTTC
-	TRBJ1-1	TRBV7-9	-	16	CASTLPKGRPDTEAFF	TGTGCCAGCACACTACCGAAGGGTCGGCCCGACACTGAAGCTTTCTTT
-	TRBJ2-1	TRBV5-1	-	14	CASSLGQSYNEQFF	TGCGCCAGCAGCTTGGGCCAGTCCTACAATGAGCAGTTCTTC
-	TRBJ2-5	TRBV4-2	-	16	CASSQDGYDFQETQYF	TGTGCCAGCAGCCAAGATGGCTATGACTTCCAAGAGACCCAGTACTTC
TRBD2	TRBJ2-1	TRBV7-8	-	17	CASSRGLAGGQSSEQFF	TGTGCCAGCAGCCGGGGACTAGCGGGGGGTCAGTCTAGTGAGCAGTTCTTC
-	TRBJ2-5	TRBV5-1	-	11	CASSYGETQYF	TGCGCCAGCAGCTATGGGGAGACCCAGTACTTC
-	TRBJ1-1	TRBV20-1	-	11	CSATTTTEAFF	TGCAGTGCTACCACGACAACTGAAGCTTTCTTT
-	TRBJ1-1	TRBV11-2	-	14	CASSLSGANTEAFF	TGTGCCAGCAGCTTATCCGGGGCGAACACTGAAGCTTTCTTT
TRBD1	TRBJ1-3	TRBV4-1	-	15	CASSEGTVSGNTIYF	TGCGCCAGCAGCGAAGGGACAGTCTCTGGAAACACCATATATTTT
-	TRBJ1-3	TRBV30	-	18	CAWREGVGIFLSGNTIYF	TGTGCCTGGAGAGAGGGGGTAGGGATTTTTCTCTCTGGAAACACCATATATTTT